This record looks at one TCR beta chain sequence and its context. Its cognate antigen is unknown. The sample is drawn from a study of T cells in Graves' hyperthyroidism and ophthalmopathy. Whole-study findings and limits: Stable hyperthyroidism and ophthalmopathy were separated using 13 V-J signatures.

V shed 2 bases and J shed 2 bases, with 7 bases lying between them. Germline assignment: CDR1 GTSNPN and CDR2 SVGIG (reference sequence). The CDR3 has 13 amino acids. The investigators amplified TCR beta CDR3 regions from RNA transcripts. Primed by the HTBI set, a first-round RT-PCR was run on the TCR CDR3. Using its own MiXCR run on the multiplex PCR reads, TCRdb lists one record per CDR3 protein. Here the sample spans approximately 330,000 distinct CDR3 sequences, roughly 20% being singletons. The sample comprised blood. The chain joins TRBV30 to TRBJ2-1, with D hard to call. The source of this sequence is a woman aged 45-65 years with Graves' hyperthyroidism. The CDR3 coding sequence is TGTGCCTGGAGTCACTCCCCCTACAATGAGCAGTTCTTC. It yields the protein CAWSHSPYNEQFF.